These 6 T cell receptor beta chains share one sample of origin, sequenced in a study of cytomegalovirus exposure and HLA in healthy donors. PCR used 60 Vbeta primers and 13 Jbeta primers. TCRdb's copy holds only in-frame clones and misses some; the assay was immunoSEQ multiplex PCR. The table records 110,000 to 150,000 clones, roughly 80% of them present only once. The sample comprised PBMCs. Every receptor here comes from a female donor in good health and CMV-seronegative.

There are a few counts of this clone. The chain employs TRBV6-1 and TRBJ1-1, with D possibly being TRBD1 (6 bases). The germline V gene encodes CDR1 MNHNS and CDR2 SASEGT. This CDR3 spans 14 amino acids. V lost 7 bases and J lost 7, with 19 bases in between. CDR3 residues: CASILSPGHFEAFF. The CDR3 nucleotides read TGTGCCAGCATCTTAAGTCCGGGACACTTTGAAGCTTTCTTT.

The chain recombines TRBV2 with TRBJ2-1; possible D gene TRBD2, 5 bases. V shed 8 bases and J shed 3 bases, with 11 bases lying between them. CDR3 length: 13 amino acids. Germline V gene sequence: CDR1 SNHLY, CDR2 FYNNEI. CDR3 nucleotides: TGTGCCAGCCTTAGCAGCGGCTACAATGAGCAGTTCTTC. Translated: CASLSSGYNEQFF.

As regards this clone: Other DNA sequences in this sample translate to the same CDR3. The rearrangement joins TRBV20-1 to TRBJ1-2; D not resolved. The CDR3 has 11 residues. With 1 base removed from V and 5 bases from J, the gap between germline ends came to 5 bases. The V gene's germline CDR1 is DFQATT and CDR2 SNEGSKA (reference sequence). The CDR3 bases are TGCAGTGCTAGAGGGCAGTATGGCTACACCTTC. This translates into CSARGQYGYTF.

The count of this clone is one. The chain has TRBV7-9 and TRBJ2-5; D is perhaps TRBD2 (6 bases). Germline assignment: CDR1 SEHNR and CDR2 FQNEAQ (reference sequence). There are 15 residues in the CDR3. V shed 4 bases and J shed 7 bases, with 19 bases lying between them. The DNA for the CDR3 is TGTGCCAGCAGCTCCTTGACGGTGAACGGGGGGACCCAGTACTTC. It specifies CASSSLTVNGGTQYF.

J is TRBJ1-1 and V is TRBV10-3; D is possibly TRBD1 (6 bases). The CDR3 totals 14 residues. Trimming took off 10 bases at V and 0 bases at J, with 15 bases between the two ends. In germline, CDR1 is ENHRY, CDR2 SYGVKD. CDR3 region: CATSRGGLNTEAFF. The CDR3 DNA reads as TGTGCCACCTCCCGCGGGGGGCTGAACACTGAAGCTTTCTTT.

With regard to this clone: Distinct nucleotide sequences in the sample also encode this CDR3. V usage is TRBV5-1 and J usage is TRBJ2-2, with 12 bases identical to TRBD2. Trimming at V came to 4 bases and at J to 6 bases, leaving 1 base not matched to a gene. Germline V lookup: CDR1 SGHRS, CDR2 YFSETQ. The length of the CDR3 is 14 residues. The DNA of the CDR3 is TGCGCCAGCAGCCTAGCGGGAGGGCCCGGGGAGCTGTTTTTT. It specifies CASSLAGGPGELFF.